This record concerns one TCR beta chain sequence. One end of the junction fails to match germline, which may point to a read error. Samples came from patients with localized non-small cell lung adenocarcinoma. This sample was taken from a study of CD4 and CD8 cells across lung adenocarcinoma regions. This CDR3 contains 16 residues. Germline V gives CDR1 MNHNS, CDR2 SASEGT. TCRdb ran MiXCR on the PCR reads and lists one entry per CDR3 protein. This table holds around 12,000 distinct CDR3 sequences, under 75% found once. V is TRBV6-1 and J is TRBJ2-5; tentative D call: TRBD2 (5 bases). The specimen sequenced was CD8+ T cells from the margin of a lung tumor. The clonotype was recovered from a female donor with lung adenocarcinoma. The CD4 and CD8 labels of this study may be unreliable. The CDR3 reads CASRARGHPDQETQYF. The CDR3 DNA reads as TGTGCCAGCAGGGCTCGCGGGCACCCAGACCAAGAGACGCAGTACTTC.